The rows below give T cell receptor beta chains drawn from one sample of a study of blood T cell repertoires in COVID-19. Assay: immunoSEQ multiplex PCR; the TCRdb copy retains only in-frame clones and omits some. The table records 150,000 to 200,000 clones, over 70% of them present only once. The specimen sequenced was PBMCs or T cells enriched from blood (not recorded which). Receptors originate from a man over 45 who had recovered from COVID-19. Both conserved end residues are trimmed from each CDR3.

ASDSRSSYEQY | TRBJ2-7 | TRBV2
ASSLVGVRTDTQY | TRBJ2-3 | TRBV7-9
ASSAVNGLGGETQY | TRBJ2-5 | TRBV9
ASSWEFPTGGYT | TRBJ1-2 | TRBV5-1
ASSAIGTVYGYT | TRBJ1-2 | TRBV28
ASDDRISNYGYT | TRBJ1-2 | TRBV5-1
ASSSSLEGYEQY | TRBJ2-7 | TRBV28
ASSRAGTYEQY | TRBJ2-7 | TRBV28
ASRGQATYEQY | TRBJ2-7 | TRBV28
SASTRLVDNEQF | TRBJ2-1 | TRBV20-1
ASSPVEGYNEQF | TRBJ2-1 | TRBV14
ASSYSQGNTEAF | TRBJ1-1 | TRBV6-2/TRBV6-3
ASSSGLARNTGELF | TRBJ2-2 | TRBV5-1
AISEHGGGPDTQY | TRBJ2-3 | TRBV10-3
ASSPRPVTYYGYT | TRBJ1-2 | TRBV19
SVSTGTEKLF | TRBJ1-4 | TRBV29-1
ASSGQGTYQETQY | TRBJ2-5 | TRBV2
AIHFGRRNTIY | TRBJ1-3 | TRBV6-5
ASSISQSSYEQY | TRBJ2-7 | TRBV6-5
SANGGEKLF | TRBJ1-4 | TRBV20-1
ASSFTGERNIQY | TRBJ2-4 | TRBV7-9
ASSSRGASYNEQF | TRBJ2-1 | TRBV11-3
ASRPGQGAYSNQPQH | TRBJ1-5 | TRBV19
ASSLEDSATNEKLF | TRBJ1-4 | TRBV5-1
ASSLGAGPKTDTQY | TRBJ2-3 | TRBV7-9
ASSPAGQVYGYT | TRBJ1-2 | TRBV5-1
SVPDRGHGGELF | TRBJ2-2 | TRBV29-1
ASSLGGSTDTQY | TRBJ2-3 | TRBV19
ASSTHVAGELF | TRBJ2-2 | TRBV4-1
ASRPQGSNYGYT | TRBJ1-2 | TRBV19
ASSTGQGMDTQY | TRBJ2-3 | TRBV7-2
ASSQEPNRGSYGYT | TRBJ1-2 | TRBV4-1
ASTSWGDTEAF | TRBJ1-1 | TRBV12-3/TRBV12-4
ASSQGTPEQY | TRBJ2-7 | TRBV3-1/TRBV3-2
ASSLDASGRAQF | TRBJ2-1 | TRBV7-2
ASSQQVSPLH | TRBJ1-6 | TRBV3-1/TRBV3-2
ASSLGQTTSETQY | TRBJ2-5 | TRBV7-9
ASSSRQGYGYT | TRBJ1-2 | TRBV5-1
ATSDYGGGRPDTQY | TRBJ2-3 | TRBV24-1
ASSSGLRTNQPQH | TRBJ1-5 | TRBV27
ASSKGRGQSGNTIY | TRBJ1-3 | TRBV21-1
ATRLAGGRSSYEQY | TRBJ2-7 | TRBV27